Included here is one T cell receptor beta chain sequence, with context. What it recognizes is unknown. TCRdb re-called the PCR reads through MiXCR, storing one row per CDR3 protein. The sample shows over 300,000 distinct CDR3 sequences, under 25% of them seen only once. These data are taken from a study of molecular identifiers for immune sequencing clone quantification. Looked up from germline, CDR1 is MNHEY and CDR2 is SMNVEV (reference sequence). Deletions cut 3 bases from V and 2 bases from J, with 20 bases between. The length of the CDR3 is 17 residues. Study findings and constraints: The sizes of highly expanded clones could be underestimated when identical TCR molecules share a barcode.

The sequencing sample was made of naive CD8+ T cells from blood, with Jurkat cell RNA spiked in. Subset given: FACS-sorted CD8+CD4-CCR7+CD45RA+ naive T cells. This clonotype was sampled from a human donor in good health. Some libraries in this study had Jurkat cell RNA spiked in. This sequence joins TRBV27 and TRBJ2-7; perhaps TRBD1 as D (6 bases). This chain's CDR3 is CASSFLQSQGRPYEQYF. CDR3 DNA: TGTGCCAGCAGTTTCCTCCAGTCACAGGGAAGGCCCTACGAGCAGTACTTC.